This T cell receptor (beta chain) was observed in a study of OX40 agonist ivuxolimab in advanced cancers. Across the study: Ivuxolimab doses were 0.01, 0.1, 0.3, 1.5, 3 or 10 mg/kg every 2 weeks.

The assay was immunoSEQ multiplex PCR, and TCRdb's table has in-frame clones only and misses some. The sample consists of about 80,000 clones, 80% to 90% of them appearing once. The TCR sequence derives from an adult with an advanced solid tumor such as melanoma, head and neck, liver or kidney cancer. The source was CD4+ or CD8+ T cells sorted from blood, collected in a trial of the OX40 agonist ivuxolimab.

As DNA, the CDR3 is TGTGCCAGCAGCTTAAGAGGGACCTATAGCAATCAGCCCCAGCATTTT. Residues: CASSLRGTYSNQPQHF. The rearrangement uses TRBV7-2 and TRBJ1-5, with a weak D call TRBD1 (5 bases). The CDR3 consists of 16 residues. CDR1 is SGHTA and CDR2 is FQGNSA in the germline V gene. V was clipped by 2 bases and J by 0 bases, with 11 bases between them.